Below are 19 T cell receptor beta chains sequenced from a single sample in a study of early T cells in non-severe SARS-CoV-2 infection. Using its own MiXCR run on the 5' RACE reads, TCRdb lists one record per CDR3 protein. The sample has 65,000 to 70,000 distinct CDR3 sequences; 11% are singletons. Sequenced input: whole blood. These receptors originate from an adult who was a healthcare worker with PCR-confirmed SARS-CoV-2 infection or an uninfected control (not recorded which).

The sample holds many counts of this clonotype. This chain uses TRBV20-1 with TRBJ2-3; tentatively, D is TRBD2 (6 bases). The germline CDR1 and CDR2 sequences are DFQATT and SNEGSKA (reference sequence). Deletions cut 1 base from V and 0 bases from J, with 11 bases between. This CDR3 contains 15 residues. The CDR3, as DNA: TGCAGTGCTAGAGGGGACGGGAGTAGCACAGATACGCAGTATTTT. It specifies CSARGDGSSTDTQYF.

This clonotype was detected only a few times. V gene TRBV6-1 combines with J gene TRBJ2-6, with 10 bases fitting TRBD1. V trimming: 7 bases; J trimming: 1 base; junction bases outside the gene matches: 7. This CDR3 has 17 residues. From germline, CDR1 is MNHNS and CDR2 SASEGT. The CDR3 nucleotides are TGTGCCAGCACGCGAGACAGGGGGCTTTCTGGGGCCAACGTCCTGACTTTC. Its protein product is CASTRDRGLSGANVLTF.

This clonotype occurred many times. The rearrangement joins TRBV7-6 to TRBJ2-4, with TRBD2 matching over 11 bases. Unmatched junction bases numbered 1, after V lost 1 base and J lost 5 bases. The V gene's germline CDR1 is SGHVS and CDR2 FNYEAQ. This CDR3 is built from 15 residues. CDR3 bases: TGTGCCAGCAGCTTAGTACTAGCGGGAGAAAACATTCAGTACTTC. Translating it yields CASSLVLAGENIQYF. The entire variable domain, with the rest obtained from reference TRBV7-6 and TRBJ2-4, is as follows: GAGVSQSPRYKVTKRGQDVALRCDPISGHVSLYWYRQALGQGPEFLTYFNYEAQQDKSGLPNDRFSAERPEGSISTLTIQRTEQRDSAMYRCASSLVLAGENIQYFGAGTRLSVL.

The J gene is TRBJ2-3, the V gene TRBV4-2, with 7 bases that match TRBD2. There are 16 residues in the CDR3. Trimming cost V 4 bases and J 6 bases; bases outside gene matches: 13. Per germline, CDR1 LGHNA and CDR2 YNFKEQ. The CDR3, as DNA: TGTGCCAGCAGCCCTGATGGGGCGGGAGCCAGTGATACGCAGTATTTT. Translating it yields CASSPDGAGASDTQYF.

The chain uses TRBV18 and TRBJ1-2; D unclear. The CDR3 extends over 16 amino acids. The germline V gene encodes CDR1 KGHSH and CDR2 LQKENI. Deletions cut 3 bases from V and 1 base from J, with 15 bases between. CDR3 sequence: CASSPITDHLNYGYTF. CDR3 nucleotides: TGTGCCAGCTCACCGATCACCGACCACCTTAACTATGGCTACACCTTC.

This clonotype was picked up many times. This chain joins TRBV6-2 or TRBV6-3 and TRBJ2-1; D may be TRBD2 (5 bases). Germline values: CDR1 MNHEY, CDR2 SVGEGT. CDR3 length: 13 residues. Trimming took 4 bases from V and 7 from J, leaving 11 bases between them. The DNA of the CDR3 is TGTGCCAGCAGTTCCCGGACTTCAAATGAGCAGTTCTTC. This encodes CASSSRTSNEQFF.

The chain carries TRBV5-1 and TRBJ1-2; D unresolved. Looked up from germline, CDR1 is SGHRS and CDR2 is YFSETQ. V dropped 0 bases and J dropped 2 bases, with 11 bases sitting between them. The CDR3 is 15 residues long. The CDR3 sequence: CASSLDRAANYGYTF. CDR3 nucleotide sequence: TGCGCCAGCAGCTTGGACCGGGCCGCGAACTATGGCTACACCTTC.

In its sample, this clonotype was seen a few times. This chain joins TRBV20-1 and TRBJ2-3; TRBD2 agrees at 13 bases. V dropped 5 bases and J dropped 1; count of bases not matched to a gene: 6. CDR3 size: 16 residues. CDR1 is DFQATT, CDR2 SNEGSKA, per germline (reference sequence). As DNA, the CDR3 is TGCAGTGCTCCGGGACTAGCGGGGTCCGGCACAGATACGCAGTATTTT. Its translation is CSAPGLAGSGTDTQYF.

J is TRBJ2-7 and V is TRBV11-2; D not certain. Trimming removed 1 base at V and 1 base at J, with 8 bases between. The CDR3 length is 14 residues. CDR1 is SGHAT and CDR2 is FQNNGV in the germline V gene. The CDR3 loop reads CASSLVDQSYEQYF. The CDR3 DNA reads TGTGCCAGCAGCTTAGTTGATCAATCCTACGAGCAGTACTTC.

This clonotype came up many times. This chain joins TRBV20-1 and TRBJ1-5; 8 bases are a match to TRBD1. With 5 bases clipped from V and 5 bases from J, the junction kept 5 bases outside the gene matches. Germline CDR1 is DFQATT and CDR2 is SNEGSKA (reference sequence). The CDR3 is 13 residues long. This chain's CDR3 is CSAATGGDQPQHF. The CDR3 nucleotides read TGCAGTGCTGCCACAGGGGGGGATCAGCCCCAGCATTTT.

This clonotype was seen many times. The CDR3 reads CASSRQGTEETQYF. Written as DNA, the CDR3 is TGTGCCAGCAGCCGTCAGGGGACCGAAGAGACCCAGTACTTC. This sequence joins TRBV7-2 and TRBJ2-5, with a tentative D call TRBD1 (6 bases). The CDR3 is made up of 14 amino acids. Germline CDR1 and CDR2: SGHTA and FQGNSA. The germline V and J ends were trimmed by 5 bases and 3 bases, with 13 bases remaining between them.

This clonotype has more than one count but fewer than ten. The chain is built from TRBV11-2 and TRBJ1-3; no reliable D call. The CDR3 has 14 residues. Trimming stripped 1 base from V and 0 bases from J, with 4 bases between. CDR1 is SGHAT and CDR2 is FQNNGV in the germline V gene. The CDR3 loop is CASSLVGSGNTIYF. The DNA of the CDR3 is TGTGCCAGCAGCTTAGTCGGCTCTGGAAACACCATATATTTT. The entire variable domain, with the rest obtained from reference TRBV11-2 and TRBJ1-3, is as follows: EAGVAQSPRYKIIEKRQSVAFWCNPISGHATLYWYQQILGQGPKLLIQFQNNGVVDDSQLPKDRFSAERLKGVDSTLKIQPAKLEDSAVYLCASSLVGSGNTIYFGEGSWLTVV.

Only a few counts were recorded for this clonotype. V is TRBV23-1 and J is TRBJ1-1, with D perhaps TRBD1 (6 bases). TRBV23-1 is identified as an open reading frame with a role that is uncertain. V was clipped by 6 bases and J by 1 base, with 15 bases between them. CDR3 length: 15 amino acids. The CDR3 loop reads CASRPTGIKNTEAFF. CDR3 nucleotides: TGCGCCAGCAGACCGACAGGAATCAAGAACACTGAAGCTTTCTTT.

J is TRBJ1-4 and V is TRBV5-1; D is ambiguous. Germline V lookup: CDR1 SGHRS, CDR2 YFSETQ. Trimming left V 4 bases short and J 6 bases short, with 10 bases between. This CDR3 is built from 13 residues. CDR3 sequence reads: CASSVKSDEKLFF. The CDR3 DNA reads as TGCGCCAGCAGCGTCAAGAGCGATGAAAAACTGTTTTTT.

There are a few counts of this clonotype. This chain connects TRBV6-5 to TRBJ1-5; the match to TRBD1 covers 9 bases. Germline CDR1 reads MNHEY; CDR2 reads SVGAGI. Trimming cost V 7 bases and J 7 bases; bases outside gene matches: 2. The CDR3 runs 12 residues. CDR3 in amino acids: CASNGQGQPQHF. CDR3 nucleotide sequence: TGTGCCAGCAACGGACAGGGGCAGCCCCAGCATTTT.

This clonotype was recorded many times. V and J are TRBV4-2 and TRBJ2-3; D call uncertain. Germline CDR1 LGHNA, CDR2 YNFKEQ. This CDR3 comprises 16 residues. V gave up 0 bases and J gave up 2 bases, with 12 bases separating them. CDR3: CASSQEGRYFTDTQYF. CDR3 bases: TGTGCCAGCAGCCAAGAGGGCCGGTACTTCACAGATACGCAGTATTTT.

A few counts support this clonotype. CDR3 in amino acids: CASTRWLMTKYWRYEQYF. The CDR3 nucleotides are TGTGCCAGCACCAGGTGGCTTATGACCAAGTATTGGAGATACGAGCAGTACTTC. This rearrangement joins TRBV6-8 to TRBJ2-7; no clear D. This CDR3 spans 18 amino acids. V was cut by 7 bases and J by 4 bases, with 29 bases left in between. CDR1 and CDR2 from the germline V gene are MNHGY and SAAAGT.

The CDR3 protein is CASSGLAKNYEQYF. The CDR3 DNA reads TGTGCCAGCAGTGGACTAGCCAAAAACTACGAGCAGTACTTC. The chain couples TRBV2 to TRBJ2-7; TRBD2 matches 7 bases. From germline, CDR1 is SNHLY and CDR2 FYNNEI. The CDR3 totals 14 residues. V shed 4 bases and J 3 bases; nucleotides not matched to a gene: 6.

CDR3 in amino acids: CASGQPGDTQYF. The CDR3, as DNA: TGTGCTAGTGGCCAGCCCGGCGATACGCAGTATTTT. This chain uses TRBV12-5 with TRBJ2-3; D is ambiguous. The V end was cut by 6 bases, the J end by 6 bases, with 10 bases between. Germline lookup yields CDR1 LGHNT and CDR2 FRNRAP. The CDR3 is made up of 12 amino acids.